This T cell receptor (beta chain) came from a study of OX40 agonist ivuxolimab in advanced cancers. Study context: Under the entry rules, prior anti-PD-1, anti-PD-L1 or anti-CTLA-4 therapy was allowed, and roughly 39% had some.

Blood was sampled at baseline, cycle 4 day 1, and cycle 7 day 1. Study-level points and caveats: Nonresponders, in some cases, also had low normalized T-cell clonal expansion.

In germline, CDR1 is SQVTM, CDR2 ANQGSEA. After removal of 3 bases from V and 1 base from J, the junction contained 4 bases not matched to a gene. The CDR3 contains 14 residues. Produced via immunoSEQ multiplex PCR; TCRdb's table is partial and in-frame only. Here the sample spans roughly 24,000 clones, roughly 73% being singletons. Relative to its sample, this clone is large (0.1 to 1%). The antigen remains unidentified. The chain combines TRBV29-1 with TRBJ2-3; 7 bases align to TRBD2. The specimen comprised CD4+ or CD8+ T cells sorted from blood, sampled in a trial of the OX40 agonist ivuxolimab. The receptor was derived from an adult with an advanced solid tumor such as melanoma, head and neck, liver or kidney cancer. For the CDR3, the DNA is TGCAGCGTTGAGGGGGGGGTCGGCACAGATACGCAGTATTTT. This gives the protein CSVEGGVGTDTQYF.